The T cell receptor beta chain described here comes from a study of tumor-infiltrating lymphocytes in primary liver carcinoma. Study overall: Recorded tumor stage was T1-T3 N0M0, with diameters of about 4.2 to 10 cm.

cDNA specific to TCR beta was made from 450 to 500 ng of total RNA, with a constant-region primer employed for priming. A slightly modified ARM-PCR protocol with three nested multiplex PCR rounds produced these TCR beta libraries. The first two PCR rounds used TRBV1-TRBV30 forward primers with a C-beta reverse primer, 9 to 10 cycles each. A single record per CDR3 protein comes from TCRdb applying MiXCR to the multiplex PCR reads. The sample has about 59,000 distinct CDR3 sequences, less than 75% seen once. DNA and RNA were both co-extracted from about 19-30 mg of bulk tissue that had not been sorted. The ends were cut back, 0 bases at V and 0 bases at J, with 12 bases in the middle. The CDR3 contains 17 residues. CDR1 and CDR2 from the germline V gene are LGHNA and YSLEER. Study-wide results and caveats: Significantly greater top-250-clone fractions characterized tumors relative to blood (p = 0.039). Representation across all five tumor regions was limited to only about 7.5-24% of top clones.

The sample holds many counts of this clonotype. The antigen is not known. Material: liver tumor tissue from sampling region 2. Subset of the sample: tumor region T2, inferior pole. The TCR was taken from a man aged 35 to 55 with primary liver carcinoma and hepatitis B virus infection. The V call is TRBV4-3, the J call TRBJ2-1; D call uncertain. CDR3 in amino acids: CASSQDLGSSSYNEQFF. The DNA of the CDR3 is TGCGCCAGCAGCCAAGATCTTGGCAGCAGCTCCTACAATGAGCAGTTCTTC.